The TCR beta chain described here comes from a study of a mutant IDH1 vaccine in newly diagnosed glioma. Points from the study as a whole: Changes to the top peripheral T cell clonotypes appeared unrelated to pseudoprogression. Immune responses arising from the vaccine appeared in about 94% of patients.

Assay used: immunoSEQ multiplex PCR; TCRdb lists only in-frame clones, some missing. The repertoire holds some 80,000 clones, with approximately 85% as singletons. Trimming took 4 bases from V and 1 from J, leaving 5 bases between them. Germline assignment: CDR1 SGDLS and CDR2 YYNGEE. CDR3 length: 12 residues. This sample's time point: week 23, last vaccination. Topical imiquimod accompanied each vaccine dose, which consisted of 300 ug of mutant IDH1 20-mer peptide. Comments on this clone: Its matching antigen is unknown.

V gene TRBV9 combines with J gene TRBJ1-1; D ambiguous. The material was PBMCs, obtained from a glioma patient whose treatment included an IDH1 peptide vaccine. This receptor was identified in a woman in her 50s with glioma. The CDR3 reads CASSSRNTEAFF. The CDR3, as DNA: TGTGCCAGCAGCTCGAGGAACACTGAAGCTTTCTTT.